One T cell receptor (beta chain) is described in this entry. Here immunoSEQ multiplex PCR was the method, and the copy in TCRdb shows in-frame clones only, minus some. The data contain about 80,000 clones, about 97% of them singletons. The CDR3 covers 16 residues. The J segment lost 8 bases and the V segment lost 4 bases, leaving 10 bases of the junction unmatched. The germline CDR1 and CDR2 sequences are SEHNR and FQNEAQ (reference sequence). The source of the sample is a study of technical replicates of blood from several donors. Sequencing was done on a sample of T cells isolated from PBMCs. The V and J genes are TRBV7-9 and TRBJ2-1, with 11 bases that match TRBD2. The sequence came from a human donor in good health. In DNA form, the CDR3 reads TGTGCCAGCAGCTCAAAGGGACTAGCGGTAGGGGATGAGCAGTTCTTC. It specifies CASSSKGLAVGDEQFF.